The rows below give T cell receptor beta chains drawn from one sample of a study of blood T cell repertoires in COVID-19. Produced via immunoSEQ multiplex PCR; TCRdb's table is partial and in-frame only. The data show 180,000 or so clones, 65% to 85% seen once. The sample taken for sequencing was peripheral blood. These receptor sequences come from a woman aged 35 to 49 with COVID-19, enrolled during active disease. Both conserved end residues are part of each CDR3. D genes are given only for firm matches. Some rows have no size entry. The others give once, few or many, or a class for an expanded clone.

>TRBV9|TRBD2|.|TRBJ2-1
CASSVGGLVTDEQFF
TGTGCCAGCAGCGTAGGGGGACTAGTGACAGATGAGCAGTTCTTC
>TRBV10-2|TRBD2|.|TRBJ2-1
CVSLGLVGYNEQFF
TGCGTCAGCCTGGGACTAGTGGGATACAATGAGCAGTTCTTC
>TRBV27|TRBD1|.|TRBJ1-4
CASSPTGSEKLFF
TGTGCCAGCAGTCCGACAGGGAGTGAAAAACTGTTTTTT
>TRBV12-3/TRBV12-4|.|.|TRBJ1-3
CASPLRNTIYF
TGTGCCAGTCCCCTCCGAAACACCATATATTTT
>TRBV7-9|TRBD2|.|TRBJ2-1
CASTRRSGRTNEQFF
TGTGCCAGCACGCGTCGGAGCGGGAGGACGAATGAGCAGTTCTTC
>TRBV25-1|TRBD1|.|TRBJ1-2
CASSERGQGIYGYTF
TGTGCCAGCAGTGAAAGGGGACAGGGTATCTATGGCTACACCTTC
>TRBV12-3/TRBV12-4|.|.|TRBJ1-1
CASSLGLRTEAFF
TGTGCCAGCAGTTTGGGGCTACGCACTGAAGCTTTCTTT
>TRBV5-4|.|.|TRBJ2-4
CASHEVTKSVQYF
TGTGCCAGCCACGAGGTTACGAAGAGTGTTCAGTACTTC
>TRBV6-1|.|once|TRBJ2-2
CASSVQTGVGTGELFF
TGTGCCAGCAGTGTCCAGACCGGAGTGGGCACCGGGGAGCTGTTTTTT
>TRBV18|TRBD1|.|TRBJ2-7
CASSPLRDSYYEQYF
TGTGCCAGCTCACCACTCCGGGACAGCTACTACGAGCAGTACTTC
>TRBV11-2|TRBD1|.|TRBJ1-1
CASSLGSGQVGTEAFF
TGTGCCAGCAGCTTAGGGTCTGGACAGGTTGGCACTGAAGCTTTCTTT
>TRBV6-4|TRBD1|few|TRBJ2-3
CASSDSTGGGTDTQYF
TGTGCCAGCAGTGACTCGACAGGGGGCGGCACAGATACGCAGTATTTT
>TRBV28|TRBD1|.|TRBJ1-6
CASSDRVGDSPLHF
TGTGCCAGTTCCGACAGGGTTGGTGATTCACCCCTCCACTTT
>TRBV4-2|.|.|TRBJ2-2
CASSQESSTANTGELFF
TGTGCCAGCAGCCAAGAATCCTCGACTGCCAACACCGGGGAGCTGTTTTTT
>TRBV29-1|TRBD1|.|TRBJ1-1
CSVETGEVNTEAFF
TGCAGCGTTGAGACAGGGGAGGTGAACACTGAAGCTTTCTTT
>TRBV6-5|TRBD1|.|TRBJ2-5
CASSDRGLRETQYF
TGTGCCAGCAGCGACAGGGGTCTCCGAGAGACCCAGTACTTC
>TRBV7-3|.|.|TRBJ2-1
CASSRFSEGSEQFF
TGTGCCAGCAGCCGTTTTTCGGAGGGTAGTGAGCAGTTCTTC
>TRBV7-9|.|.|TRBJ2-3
CASSLLTVTSTDTQYF
TGTGCCAGCAGCTTATTAACTGTAACGAGCACAGATACGCAGTATTTT
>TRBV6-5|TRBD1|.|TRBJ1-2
CASSYLQGRGYGYTF
TGTGCCAGCAGTTACCTACAGGGGCGCGGCTATGGCTACACCTTC
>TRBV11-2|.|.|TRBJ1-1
CASTLGPGKNTEAFF
TGTGCCAGCACCTTAGGGCCGGGGAAGAACACTGAAGCTTTCTTT
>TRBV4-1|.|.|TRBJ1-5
CASSQPQENQPQHF
TGCGCCAGCAGCCAACCACAGGAAAATCAGCCCCAGCATTTT
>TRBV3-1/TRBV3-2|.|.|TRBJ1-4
CASSPRGPGLGEKLFF
TGTGCCAGCAGCCCCCGCGGTCCCGGCCTGGGTGAAAAACTGTTTTTT
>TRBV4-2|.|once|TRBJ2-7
CASSHIGSYEQYF
TGTGCCAGCAGCCATATTGGGAGTTACGAGCAGTACTTC
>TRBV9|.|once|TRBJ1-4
CASSESGSTNEKLFF
TGTGCCAGCAGCGAATCAGGGTCGACTAATGAAAAACTGTTTTTT
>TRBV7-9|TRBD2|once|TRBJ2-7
CASRVAGANPYEQYF
TGTGCCAGCCGGGTAGCGGGGGCCAACCCCTACGAGCAGTACTTC
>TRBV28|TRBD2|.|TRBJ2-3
CASSLLTSGRVVDTQYF
TGTGCCAGCAGTTTATTGACTAGCGGGAGGGTGGTAGATACGCAGTATTTT
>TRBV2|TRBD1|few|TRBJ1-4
CATKLRDREEKLFF
TGTGCCACCAAACTCCGGGACAGGGAAGAAAAACTGTTTTTT
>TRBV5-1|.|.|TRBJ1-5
CASSLGGVSNQPQHF
TGCGCCAGCAGCTTGGGGGGAGTCAGCAATCAGCCCCAGCATTTT
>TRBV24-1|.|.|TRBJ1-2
CATSALDSFYGYTF
TGTGCCACCAGTGCCCTGGACAGTTTCTATGGCTACACCTTC
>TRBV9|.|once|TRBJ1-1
CASSPSGGGYDTEAFF
TGTGCCAGCAGCCCGTCCGGGGGAGGGTATGACACTGAAGCTTTCTTT